This T cell receptor beta chain originates from a study of cytomegalovirus exposure and HLA in healthy donors. Study observations and caveats: Cytomegalovirus-associated status was assigned to approximately 160 TCR beta chains.

The CDR3 runs 13 residues. CDR1 and CDR2 from the germline V gene are LNHDA and SQIVND (reference sequence). V dropped 5 bases and J dropped 5 bases, with 12 bases sitting between them. This clone has only a few counts. The antigen remains unidentified. Other DNA sequences in this specimen translate into the identical CDR3. With 60 Vbeta and 13 Jbeta primers, the PCR was carried out. Data came from immunoSEQ multiplex PCR; TCRdb stores just in-frame clones and leaves some out. The sample includes around 260,000 clones, 80% of them seen just once. The source is a girl aged 2-10 years in good health and CMV-seronegative. This chain links TRBV19 with TRBJ1-1; D might be TRBD1 (5 bases). Input material: PBMCs. The CDR3 here is CASSPGGGTEAFF. CDR3 DNA sequence: TGTGCCAGTAGTCCGGGGGGAGGAACTGAAGCTTTCTTT.